The clone carrying this TCR beta chain was counted many times. Its matching antigen is unknown. The data were taken from a study of regulatory T cells in long-lasting Graves disease. Combining iRepertoire HTBI primers with Arm-PCR of CDR3 regions, the authors built TCR beta libraries. TCRdb re-called the multiplex PCR reads with MiXCR, one entry per CDR3 protein. The data hold 530,000 or so distinct CDR3 sequences, with roughly 15% observed a single time. General study results and limits: Persistent Graves' patients showed less TCR diversity than newly diagnosed ones.

Per germline, CDR1 SGHAT and CDR2 FQNNGV. V lost 8 bases and J 7 bases, leaving 25 bases between the germline ends. This CDR3 contains 16 residues. Regarding time point: newly diagnosed GD, antithyroid drugs for less than 3 months. Isolated PBMC RNA provided the starting material for the TCR library. The diagnosis of Graves' disease used American Thyroid Association guidelines. This same sample was also part of a study on T cells in Graves' hyperthyroidism and ophthalmopathy. That work contributes: The HTBI primer set was used in a first-round RT-PCR of the TCR CDR3.

V gene TRBV11-2 combines with J gene TRBJ2-3; D might be TRBD2 (6 bases). The sample in question was peripheral blood mononuclear cells (PBMCs), obtained at new diagnosis, from a patient treated with antithyroid drugs. The source of this sequence is a man aged 18 to 29 with Graves disease. The CDR3: CASGGYRGINRNTQYF. The DNA of the CDR3 is TGTGCCAGCGGGGGGTACAGAGGTATCAATCGAAATACGCAGTATTTT.